This T cell receptor beta chain was identified in a study of T cells after yellow fever vaccination. TCRdb reprocessed the 5' RACE reads via MiXCR and lists one record per CDR3 protein. The data contain about 320,000 distinct CDR3 sequences, around 4.3% of them singletons. J gave up 4 bases and V 5 bases, and 3 bases lay outside the gene matches. CDR1 and CDR2 (germline): SGHAT, FQNNGV. The CDR3 extends over 16 amino acids. This clonotype was seen repeatedly, ten times or more. The chain couples TRBV11-2 to TRBJ2-3; 16 nucleotides align to TRBD2. The sample consisted of PBMCs, taken 15 days after the yellow fever booster vaccination. The TCR was taken from a man aged 18-30 years who received the YFV17D yellow fever vaccine. The DNA of the CDR3 is TGTGCCAGCAGCCGCGGGACTAGCGGGGGGGCAGATACGCAGTATTTT. This sequence encodes CASSRGTSGGADTQYF.